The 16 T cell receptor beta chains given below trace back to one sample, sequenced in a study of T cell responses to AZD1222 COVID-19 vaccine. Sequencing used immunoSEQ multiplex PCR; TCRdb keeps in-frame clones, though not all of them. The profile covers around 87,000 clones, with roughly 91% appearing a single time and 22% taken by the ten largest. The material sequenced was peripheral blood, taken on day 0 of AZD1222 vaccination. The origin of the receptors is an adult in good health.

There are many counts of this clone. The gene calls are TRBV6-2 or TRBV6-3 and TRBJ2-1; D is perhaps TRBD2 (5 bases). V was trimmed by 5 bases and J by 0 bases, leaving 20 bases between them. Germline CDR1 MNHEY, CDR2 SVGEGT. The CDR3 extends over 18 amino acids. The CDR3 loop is CASSDDPLPGSSYNEQFF. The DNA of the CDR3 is TGTGCCAGCAGTGACGACCCTTTGCCGGGGAGCTCCTACAATGAGCAGTTCTTC.

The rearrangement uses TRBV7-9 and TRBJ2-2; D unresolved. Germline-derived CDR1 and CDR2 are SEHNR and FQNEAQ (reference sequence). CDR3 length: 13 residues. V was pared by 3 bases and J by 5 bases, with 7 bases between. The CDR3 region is CASSFTSTGELFF. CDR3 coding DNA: TGTGCCAGCAGCTTTACAAGTACCGGGGAGCTGTTTTTT.

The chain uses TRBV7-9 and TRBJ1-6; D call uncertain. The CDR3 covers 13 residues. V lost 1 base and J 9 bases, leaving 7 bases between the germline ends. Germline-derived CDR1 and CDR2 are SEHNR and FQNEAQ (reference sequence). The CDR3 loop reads CASSLGSASPLHF. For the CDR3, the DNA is TGTGCCAGCAGCTTAGGATCGGCTTCACCCCTCCACTTT. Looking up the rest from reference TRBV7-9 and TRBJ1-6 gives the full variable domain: DTGVSQNPRHKITKRGQNVTFRCDPISEHNRLYWYRQTLGQGPEFLTYFQNEAQLEKSRLLSDRFSAERPKGSFSTLEIQRTEQGDSAMYLCASSLGSASPLHFGNGTRLTVT.

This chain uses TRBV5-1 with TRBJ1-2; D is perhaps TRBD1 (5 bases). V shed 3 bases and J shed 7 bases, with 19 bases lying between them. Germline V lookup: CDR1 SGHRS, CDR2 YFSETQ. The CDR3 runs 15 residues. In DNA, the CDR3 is TGCGCCAGCAGCTCGGACACCGTGGGTGCTAGTGGCTACACCTTC. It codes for CASSSDTVGASGYTF. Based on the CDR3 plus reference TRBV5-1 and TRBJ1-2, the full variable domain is KAGVTQTPRYLIKTRGQQVTLSCSPISGHRSVSWYQQTPGQGLQFLFEYFSETQRNKGNFPGRFSGRQFSNSRSEMNVSTLELGDSALYLCASSSDTVGASGYTFGSGTRLTVV.

The CDR3 DNA sequence: TGCGCCAGCAGCTTGGGCCCAACTAATGAAAAACTGTTTTTT. This gives the protein CASSLGPTNEKLFF. The chain links TRBV5-1 to TRBJ1-4; D remains unclear. V lost 0 bases, J lost 0 bases, and 3 bases lay in between. Germline V gene sequence: CDR1 SGHRS, CDR2 YFSETQ. The CDR3 runs 14 residues.

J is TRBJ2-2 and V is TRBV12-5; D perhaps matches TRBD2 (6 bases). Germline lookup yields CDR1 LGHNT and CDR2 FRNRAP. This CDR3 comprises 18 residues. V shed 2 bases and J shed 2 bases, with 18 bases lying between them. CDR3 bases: TGTGCTAGTGGTTTGCCCCCCCGGCGAGGGACTAACACCGGGGAGCTGTTTTTT. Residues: CASGLPPRRGTNTGELFF.

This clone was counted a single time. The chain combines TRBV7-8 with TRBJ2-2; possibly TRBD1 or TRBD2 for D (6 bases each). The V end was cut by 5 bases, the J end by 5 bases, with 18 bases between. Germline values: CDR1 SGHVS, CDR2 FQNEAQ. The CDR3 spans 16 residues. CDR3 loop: CASSGRGLGATGELFF. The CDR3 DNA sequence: TGTGCCAGCAGCGGTCGGGGGTTGGGGGCAACCGGGGAGCTGTTTTTT.

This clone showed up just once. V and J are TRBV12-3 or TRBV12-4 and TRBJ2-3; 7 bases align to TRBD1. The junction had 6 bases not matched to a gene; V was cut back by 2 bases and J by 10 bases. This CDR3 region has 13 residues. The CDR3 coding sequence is TGTGCCAGCAGTTTACAGACAGGGTCGGCGCAGTATTTT. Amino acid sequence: CASSLQTGSAQYF.

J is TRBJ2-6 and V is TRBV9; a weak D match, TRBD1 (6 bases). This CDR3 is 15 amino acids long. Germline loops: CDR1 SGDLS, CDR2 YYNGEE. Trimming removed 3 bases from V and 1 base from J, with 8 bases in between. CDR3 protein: CASSAQGSGANVLTF. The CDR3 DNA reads TGTGCCAGCAGCGCACAGGGTTCTGGGGCCAACGTCCTGACTTTC.

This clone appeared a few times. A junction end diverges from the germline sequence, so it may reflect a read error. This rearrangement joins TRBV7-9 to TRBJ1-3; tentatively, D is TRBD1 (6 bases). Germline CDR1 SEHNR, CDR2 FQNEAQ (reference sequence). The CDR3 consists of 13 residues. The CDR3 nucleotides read TGTGCCAGCAGCTTTTCCGGGGACATGGAGGGGGATTTT. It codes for CASSFSGDMEGDF.

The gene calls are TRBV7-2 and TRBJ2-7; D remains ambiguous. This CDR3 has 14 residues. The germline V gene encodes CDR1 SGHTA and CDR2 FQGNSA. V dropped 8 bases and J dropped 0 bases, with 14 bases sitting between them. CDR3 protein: CASWSGRSSYEQYF. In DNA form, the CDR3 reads TGTGCCAGCTGGTCGGGCAGGAGCTCCTACGAGCAGTACTTC.

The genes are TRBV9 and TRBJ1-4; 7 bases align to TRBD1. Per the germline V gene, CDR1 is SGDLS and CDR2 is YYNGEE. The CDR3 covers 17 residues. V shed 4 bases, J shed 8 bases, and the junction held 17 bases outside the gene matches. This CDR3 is CASSPYRQGVLREKLFF. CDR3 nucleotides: TGTGCCAGCAGCCCCTATCGACAGGGAGTTCTACGGGAAAAACTGTTTTTT.

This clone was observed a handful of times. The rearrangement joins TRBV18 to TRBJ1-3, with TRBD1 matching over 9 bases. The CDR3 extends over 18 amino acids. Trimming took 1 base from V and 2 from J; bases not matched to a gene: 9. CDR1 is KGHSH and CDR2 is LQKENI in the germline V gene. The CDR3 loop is CASSPRAPGQGAGNTIYF. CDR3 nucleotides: TGTGCCAGCTCACCACGGGCTCCGGGACAGGGAGCTGGAAACACCATATATTTT. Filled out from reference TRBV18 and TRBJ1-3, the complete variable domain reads NAGVMQNPRHLVRRRGQEARLRCSPMKGHSHVYWYRQLPEEGLKFMVYLQKENIIDESGMPKERFSAEFPKEGPSILRIQQVVRGDSAAYFCASSPRAPGQGAGNTIYFGEGSWLTVV.

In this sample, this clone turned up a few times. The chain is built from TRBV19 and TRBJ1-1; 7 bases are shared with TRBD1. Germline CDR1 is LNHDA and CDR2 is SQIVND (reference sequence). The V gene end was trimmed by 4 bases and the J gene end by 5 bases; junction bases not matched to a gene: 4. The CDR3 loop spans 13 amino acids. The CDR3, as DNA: TGTGCCAGTAGTACAACAGGGGTGACTGAAGCTTTCTTT. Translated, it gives CASSTTGVTEAFF. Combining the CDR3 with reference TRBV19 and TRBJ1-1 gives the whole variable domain DGGITQSPKYLFRKEGQNVTLSCEQNLNHDAMYWYRQDPGQGLRLIYYSQIVNDFQKGDIAEGYSVSREKKESFPLTVTSAQKNPTAFYLCASSTTGVTEAFFGQGTRLTVV.

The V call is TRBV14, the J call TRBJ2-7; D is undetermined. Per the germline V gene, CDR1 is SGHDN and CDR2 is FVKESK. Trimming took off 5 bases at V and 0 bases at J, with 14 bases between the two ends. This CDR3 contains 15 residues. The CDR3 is CASSLGFGFSYEQYF. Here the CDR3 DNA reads TGTGCCAGCAGCTTAGGATTCGGGTTCTCCTACGAGCAGTACTTC.

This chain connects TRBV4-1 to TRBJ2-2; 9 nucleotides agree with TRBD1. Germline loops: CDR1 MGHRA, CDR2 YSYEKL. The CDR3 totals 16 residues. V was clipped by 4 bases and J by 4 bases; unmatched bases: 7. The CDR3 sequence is CASSLSGQGTTGELFF. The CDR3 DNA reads TGCGCCAGCAGCCTCAGCGGACAGGGGACCACCGGGGAGCTGTTTTTT.